Below are 18 T cell receptor beta chains sequenced from a single sample in a study of cytomegalovirus exposure and HLA in healthy donors. The PCR made use of 60 Vbeta and 13 Jbeta primers. Sequenced by immunoSEQ multiplex PCR; TCRdb stores in-frame clones only, minus some. The profile shows 150,000 to 200,000 clones, 65% to 85% of them singletons. Material for sequencing was PBMCs. These receptor sequences come from a man between 50 and 59 years old in good health and CMV-seronegative.

V and J are TRBV6-4 and TRBJ2-2; TRBD1 aligns across 8 bases. Germline V gives CDR1 MRHNA, CDR2 SNTAGT. Unmatched junction bases numbered 7, after V lost 8 bases and J lost 8 bases. This CDR3 is 13 amino acids long. Here the CDR3 reads CASGQGGVGELFF. The CDR3 nucleotides are TGTGCCAGCGGACAGGGAGGTGTTGGGGAGCTGTTTTTT.

The CDR3 region is CASSQDWVTEFF. The CDR3 nucleotides read TGTGCCAGCTCCCAAGACTGGGTGACGGAGTTCTTC. This chain connects TRBV18 to TRBJ2-1; no clear D. The CDR3 is 12 residues long. Trimming cost V 6 bases and J 14 bases, with 17 bases left between them. The V gene's germline CDR1 is KGHSH and CDR2 LQKENI.

This clone was detected a few times. The rearrangement joins TRBV27 to TRBJ2-7; D is possibly TRBD2 (5 bases). CDR1 and CDR2 (germline): MNHEY, SMNVEV (reference sequence). Trimming cost V 2 bases and J 0 bases, with 11 bases left between them. This CDR3 has 15 amino acids. CDR3 DNA: TGTGCCAGCAGTTTAATTCGGGAACTCTCCTACGAGCAGTACTTC. Translated, it gives CASSLIRELSYEQYF.

V is TRBV5-1 and J is TRBJ2-1; 16 bases map to TRBD2. Germline CDR1 and CDR2: SGHRS and YFSETQ. The junction had 2 bases not matched to a gene; V was cut back by 4 bases and J by 4 bases. This CDR3 spans 16 amino acids. The DNA for the CDR3 is TGCGCCAGCAGCCCGGGACTAGCGGGGGGGTACAATGAGCAGTTCTTC. Encoded protein: CASSPGLAGGYNEQFF.

The chain couples TRBV2 to TRBJ1-3, with D perhaps TRBD1 (5 bases). CDR1 and CDR2 from the germline V gene are SNHLY and FYNNEI. V lost 2 bases to trimming and J lost 8 bases, with 10 bases between them. This CDR3 is built from 13 residues. CDR3 sequence: CASSEQGRDTIYF. As DNA, the CDR3 is TGTGCCAGCAGTGAACAGGGTCGGGACACCATATATTTT. Based on the CDR3 plus reference TRBV2 and TRBJ1-3, the full variable domain is EPEVTQTPSHQVTQMGQEVILRCVPISNHLYFYWYRQILGQKVEFLVSFYNNEISEKSEIFDDQFSVERPDGSNFTLKIRSTKLEDSAMYFCASSEQGRDTIYFGEGSWLTVV.

The V and J genes are TRBV4-3 and TRBJ2-3; TRBD2 aligns across 7 bases. The trim removed 0 bases at V and 5 bases at J, leaving 14 bases unmatched. The CDR3 contains 18 residues. The V gene's germline CDR1 is LGHNA and CDR2 YSLEER. CDR3: CASSQDLGLAGVGDTQYF. Written as DNA, the CDR3 is TGCGCCAGCAGCCAAGATCTAGGATTGGCGGGGGTAGGAGATACGCAGTATTTT.

The V and J genes are TRBV9 and TRBJ2-5; perhaps TRBD1 as D (5 bases). The ends were cut back, 0 bases at V and 5 bases at J, with 11 bases in the middle. Germline CDR1 and CDR2: SGDLS and YYNGEE. CDR3 length: 14 residues. The CDR3 loop is CASSVAGATETQYF. CDR3 DNA sequence: TGTGCCAGCAGCGTAGCTGGGGCGACGGAGACCCAGTACTTC.

CDR3 sequence: CASSTGTALDTQYF. The CDR3 nucleotides read TGTGCCAGCAGCACCGGGACTGCCCTGGATACGCAGTATTTT. This chain joins TRBV5-6 and TRBJ2-3; D might be TRBD2 (6 bases). Deletions cut 4 bases from V and 6 bases from J, with 15 bases between. CDR3 size: 14 residues. Germline V gene sequence: CDR1 SGHDT, CDR2 YYEEEE.

In regard to this clone: The junction and the germline gene differ at one end; a read error may be behind it. Other nucleotide sequences from this sample produce the same CDR3. The chain recombines TRBV7-7 with TRBJ1-1, with D perhaps matching TRBD1 (6 bases). The CDR3 consists of 13 residues. Germline V gives CDR1 SSHAT, CDR2 FNYEAQ (reference sequence). CDR3 bases: TGTGCTAGCAGCTTACGCAGGGACACTGAGGCTTTCTTT. This sequence encodes CASSLRRDTEAFF.

The chain links TRBV19 to TRBJ1-2; no reliable D call. From germline, CDR1 is LNHDA and CDR2 SQIVND (reference sequence). V shed 7 bases and J shed 3 bases, with 21 bases lying between them. The CDR3 covers 16 residues. CDR3 DNA sequence: TGTGCCAGTACCCCTTTTTCGAACAGCATTGACTATGGCTACACCTTC. Amino acid sequence: CASTPFSNSIDYGYTF.

The V and J genes are TRBV29-1 and TRBJ1-6, with D unclear. The ends were cut back, 5 bases at V and 5 bases at J, with 10 bases in the middle. CDR3 size: 13 residues. Germline V gene sequence: CDR1 SQVTM, CDR2 ANQGSEA. The CDR3 nucleotides read TGCAGCGTTCTGGACGGGAATAATTCACCCCTCCACTTT. This encodes CSVLDGNNSPLHF.

The chain joins TRBV5-5 to TRBJ2-7; 8 bases fit TRBD2. The V and J ends lost 0 bases and 6 bases, in that order; junction bases with no gene match: 8. CDR1 SGHKS and CDR2 YYEKEE come from the germline V gene (reference sequence). The CDR3 is 15 residues long. In DNA, the CDR3 is TGTGCCAGCAGCTTGGCCGGGCGGGAGGTCGCCGAGCAGTACTTC. Translation gives CASSLAGREVAEQYF.

The J gene is TRBJ2-7, the V gene TRBV7-2; 12 nucleotides match TRBD2. This CDR3 has 14 amino acids. The trim removed 5 bases at V and 10 bases at J, leaving 9 bases unmatched. Germline assignment: CDR1 SGHTA and CDR2 FQGNSA. CDR3 coding DNA: TGTGCCAGCAGCGGCGGGACTAGCGGGCTTATCCAGTACTTC. Residues: CASSGGTSGLIQYF. Full variable domain (remainder filled in from reference TRBV7-2 and TRBJ2-7): GAGVSQSPSNKVTEKGKDVELRCDPISGHTALYWYRQSLGQGLEFLIYFQGNSAPDKSGLPSDRFSAERTGGSVSTLTIQRTQQEDSAVYLCASSGGTSGLIQYFGPGTRLTVT.

The J gene is TRBJ1-4, the V gene TRBV4-3; D is perhaps TRBD1 (6 bases). Between the trimmed V and J ends, which lost 1 base and 3 bases, there was a span of 9 bases. There are 15 residues in the CDR3. The germline gives CDR1 LGHNA, CDR2 YSLEER. The CDR3 loop reads CASSQAGASNEKLFF. For the CDR3, the DNA is TGCGCCAGCAGCCAAGCAGGGGCCTCTAATGAAAAACTGTTTTTT.

The CDR3 reads CASSYLRGVGELFF. The DNA of the CDR3 is TGTGCCAGCAGTTACTTACGGGGGGTCGGGGAGCTGTTTTTT. This chain uses TRBV6-6 with TRBJ2-2; 7 nucleotides match TRBD2. This CDR3 is built from 14 residues. The germline gives CDR1 MNHNY, CDR2 SVGAGI (reference sequence). J lost 7 bases, V lost 1 base, and 3 bases had no gene match.

This CDR3 reads CAISESGGHPAFYGYTF. CDR3 coding DNA: TGTGCCATCAGTGAGTCCGGAGGGCATCCTGCATTCTATGGCTACACCTTC. J is TRBJ1-2 and V is TRBV10-3; D unclear. This CDR3 spans 17 amino acids. V was clipped by 0 bases and J by 4 bases, with 18 bases between them. Germline CDR1 is ENHRY and CDR2 is SYGVKD.

This clone was picked up one time. The genes are TRBV29-1 and TRBJ1-1, with D uncertain. The germline CDR1 and CDR2 sequences are SQVTM and ANQGSEA. The length of the CDR3 is 13 residues. Trimming took off 4 bases at V and 1 base at J, with 10 bases between the two ends. The DNA for the CDR3 is TGCAGCGTTGTTCGGGAGGGGAACACTGAAGCTTTCTTT. Encoded protein: CSVVREGNTEAFF.

The chain's CDR3 is CASSLDIYEQYF. The CDR3 DNA is TGTGCCAGCAGCTTAGACATCTACGAGCAGTACTTC. V gene TRBV11-2 combines with J gene TRBJ2-7, with D unclear. Trimming stripped 0 bases from V and 3 bases from J, with 3 bases between. Looked up from germline, CDR1 is SGHAT and CDR2 is FQNNGV. The CDR3 runs to 12 residues.